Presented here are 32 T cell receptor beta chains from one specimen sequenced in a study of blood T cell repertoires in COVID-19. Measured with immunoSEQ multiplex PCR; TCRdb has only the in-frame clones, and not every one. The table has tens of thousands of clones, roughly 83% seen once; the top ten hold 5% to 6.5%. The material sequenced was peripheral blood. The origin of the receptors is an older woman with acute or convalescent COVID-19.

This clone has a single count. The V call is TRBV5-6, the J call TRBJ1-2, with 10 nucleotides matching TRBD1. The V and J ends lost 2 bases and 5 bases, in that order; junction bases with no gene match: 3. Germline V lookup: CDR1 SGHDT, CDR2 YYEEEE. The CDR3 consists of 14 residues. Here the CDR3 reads CASSFGTGDYGYTF. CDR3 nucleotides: TGTGCCAGCAGCTTTGGGACAGGGGATTATGGCTACACCTTC. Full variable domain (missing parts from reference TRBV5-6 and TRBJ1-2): DAGVTQSPTHLIKTRGQQVTLRCSPKSGHDTVSWYQQALGQGPQFIFQYYEEEERQRGNFPDRFSGHQFPNYSSELNVNALLLGDSALYLCASSFGTGDYGYTFGSGTRLTVV.

The CDR3 DNA is TGTGCCAGCCTTGTGGGAGAGCACACCGGGGAGCTGTTTTTT. Residues: CASLVGEHTGELFF. The chain joins TRBV7-9 to TRBJ2-2, with a weak D call TRBD2 (5 bases). Germline loops: CDR1 SEHNR, CDR2 FQNEAQ (reference sequence). This CDR3 contains 14 residues. Trimming cost V 8 bases and J 3 bases, with 13 bases left between them.

The CDR3 spells CASKTGYYNEQFF. For the CDR3, the DNA is TGTGCCAGCAAGACAGGGTACTACAATGAGCAGTTCTTC. The J gene is TRBJ2-1, the V gene TRBV6-5; 7 bases agree with TRBD1. CDR1 is MNHEY and CDR2 is SVGAGI in the germline V gene. The CDR3 is 13 amino acids. Trimming removed 7 bases from V and 3 bases from J; junction bases left unmatched: 3.

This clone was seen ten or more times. The CDR3 reads CATSRTGDGTDTQYF. The CDR3 DNA is TGTGCCACCAGCAGGACAGGGGATGGGACAGATACGCAGTATTTT. The chain combines TRBV15 with TRBJ2-3, with TRBD1 identical over 8 bases. CDR3 length: 15 residues. Germline values: CDR1 LNHNV, CDR2 YYDKDF (reference sequence). J lost 3 bases, V lost 3 bases, and 5 bases had no gene match.

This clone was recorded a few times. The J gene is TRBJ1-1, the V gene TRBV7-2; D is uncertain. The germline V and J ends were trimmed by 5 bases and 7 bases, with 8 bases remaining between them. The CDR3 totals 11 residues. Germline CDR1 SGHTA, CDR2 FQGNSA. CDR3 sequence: CASSRAYEAFF. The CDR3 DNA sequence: TGTGCCAGCAGCCGAGCCTATGAAGCTTTCTTT.

The CDR3 nucleotides are TGCGCCGCCGGGACAGGGGGTCAGCCCCAGCATTTT. Protein product: CAAGTGGQPQHF. This sequence joins TRBV23-1 and TRBJ1-5; 11 nucleotides align to TRBD1. TRBV23-1 is placed among ORFs of uncertain function. V was pared by 11 bases and J by 6 bases, with 3 bases of the junction left unmatched. CDR3 length equals 12 residues.

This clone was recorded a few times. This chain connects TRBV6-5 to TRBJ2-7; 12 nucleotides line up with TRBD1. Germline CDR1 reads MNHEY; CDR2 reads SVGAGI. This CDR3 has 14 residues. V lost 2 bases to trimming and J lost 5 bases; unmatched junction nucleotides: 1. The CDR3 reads CASSYRDRGHEQYF. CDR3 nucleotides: TGTGCCAGCAGTTACCGGGACAGGGGGCACGAGCAGTACTTC.

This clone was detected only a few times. The CDR3 DNA is TGCGCCAGCAGCCCCTCCAGGGCCTCTAACTATGGCTACACCTTC. Translated: CASSPSRASNYGYTF. V gene TRBV4-1 combines with J gene TRBJ1-2; maybe TRBD1 (5 bases). The CDR3 totals 15 residues. CDR1 is MGHRA and CDR2 is YSYEKL in the germline V gene. V lost 4 bases and J lost 0, with 12 bases in between.

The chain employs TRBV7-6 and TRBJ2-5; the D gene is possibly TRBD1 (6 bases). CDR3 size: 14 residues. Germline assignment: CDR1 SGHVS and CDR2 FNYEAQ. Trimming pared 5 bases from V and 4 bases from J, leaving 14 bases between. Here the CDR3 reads CASSPRGGGETQYF. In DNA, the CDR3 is TGTGCCAGCAGCCCCAGGGGTGGAGGAGAGACCCAGTACTTC.

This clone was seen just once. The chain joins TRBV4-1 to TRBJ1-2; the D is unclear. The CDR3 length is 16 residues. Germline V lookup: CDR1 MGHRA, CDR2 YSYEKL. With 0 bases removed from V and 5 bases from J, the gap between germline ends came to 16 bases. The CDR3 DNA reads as TGCGCCAGCAGCCAAGATATAGCAGCTACTCGTTATGGCTACACCTTC. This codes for CASSQDIAATRYGYTF.

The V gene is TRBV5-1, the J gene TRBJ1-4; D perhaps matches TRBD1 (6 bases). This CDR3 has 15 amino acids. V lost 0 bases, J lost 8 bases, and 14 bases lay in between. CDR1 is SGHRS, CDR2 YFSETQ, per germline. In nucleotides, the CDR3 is TGCGCCAGCAGCTTGGAAACAGGGTTTTACGAAAAACTGTTTTTT. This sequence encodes CASSLETGFYEKLFF.

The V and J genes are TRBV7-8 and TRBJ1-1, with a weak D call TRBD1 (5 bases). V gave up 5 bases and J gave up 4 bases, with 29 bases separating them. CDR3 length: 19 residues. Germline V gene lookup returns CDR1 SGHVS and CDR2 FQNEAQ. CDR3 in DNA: TGTGCCAGCAGCCCTAGTAATAGGCAGGGTAATCCTTGGAGCACTGAAGCTTTCTTT. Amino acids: CASSPSNRQGNPWSTEAFF.

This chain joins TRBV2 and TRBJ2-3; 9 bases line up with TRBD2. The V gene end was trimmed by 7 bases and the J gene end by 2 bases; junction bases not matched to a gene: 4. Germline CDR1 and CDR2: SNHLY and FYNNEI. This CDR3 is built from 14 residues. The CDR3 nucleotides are TGTGCCAGCAATCTAGCGGGGTACACAGATACGCAGTATTTT. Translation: CASNLAGYTDTQYF.

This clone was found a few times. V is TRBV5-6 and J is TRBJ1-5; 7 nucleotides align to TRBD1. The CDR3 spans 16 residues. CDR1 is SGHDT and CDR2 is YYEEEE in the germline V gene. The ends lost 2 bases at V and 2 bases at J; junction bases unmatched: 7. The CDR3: CASSFEGGFGNQPQHF. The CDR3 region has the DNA TGTGCCAGCAGCTTCGAAGGGGGCTTTGGCAATCAGCCCCAGCATTTT.

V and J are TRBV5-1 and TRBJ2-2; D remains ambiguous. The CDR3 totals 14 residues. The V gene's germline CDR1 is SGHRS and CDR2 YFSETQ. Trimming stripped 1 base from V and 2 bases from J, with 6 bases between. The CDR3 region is CASSLRLNTGELFF. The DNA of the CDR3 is TGCGCCAGCAGCTTGCGCCTAAACACCGGGGAGCTGTTTTTT.

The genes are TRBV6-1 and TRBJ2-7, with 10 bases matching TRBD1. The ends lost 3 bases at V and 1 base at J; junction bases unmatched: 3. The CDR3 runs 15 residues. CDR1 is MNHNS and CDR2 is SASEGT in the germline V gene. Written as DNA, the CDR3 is TGTGCCAGCAGTGACCGGGACAGGGGTTCCTACGAGCAGTACTTC. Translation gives CASSDRDRGSYEQYF.

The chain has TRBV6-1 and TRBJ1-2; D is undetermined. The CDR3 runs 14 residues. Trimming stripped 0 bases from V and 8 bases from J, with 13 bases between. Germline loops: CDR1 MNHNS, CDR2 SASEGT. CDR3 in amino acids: CASSEAARAEGYTF. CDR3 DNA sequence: TGTGCCAGCAGTGAAGCCGCCAGAGCGGAGGGCTACACCTTC.

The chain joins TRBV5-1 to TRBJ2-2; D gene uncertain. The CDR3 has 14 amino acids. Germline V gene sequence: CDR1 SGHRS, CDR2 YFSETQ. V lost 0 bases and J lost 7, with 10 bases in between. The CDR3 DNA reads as TGCGCCAGCAGCTTGGACGGTACGGGCGGGGAGCTGTTTTTT. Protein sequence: CASSLDGTGGELFF.

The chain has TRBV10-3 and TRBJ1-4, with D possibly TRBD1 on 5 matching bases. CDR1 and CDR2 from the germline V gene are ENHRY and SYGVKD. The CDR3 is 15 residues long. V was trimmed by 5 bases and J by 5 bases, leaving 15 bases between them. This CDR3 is CAISQGGTANEKLFF. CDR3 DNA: TGTGCCATCAGTCAGGGCGGGACGGCGAATGAAAAACTGTTTTTT.

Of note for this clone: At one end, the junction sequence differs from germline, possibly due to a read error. The CDR3 spells CSVDTGSGNSF. The DNA of the CDR3 is TGCAGCGTTGATACGGGTAGCGGGAATTCCTTT. V gene TRBV29-1 combines with J gene TRBJ1-5; no definite D call. CDR1 and CDR2 from the germline V gene are SQVTM and ANQGSEA. The CDR3 spans 11 residues.

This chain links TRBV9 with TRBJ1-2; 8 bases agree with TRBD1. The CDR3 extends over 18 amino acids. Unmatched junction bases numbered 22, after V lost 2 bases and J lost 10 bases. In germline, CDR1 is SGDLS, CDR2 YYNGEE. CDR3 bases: TGTGCCAGCAGCGTCGGATGGACAGGGAGCTCGGGGGGTTATTTCTACACCTTC. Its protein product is CASSVGWTGSSGGYFYTF.

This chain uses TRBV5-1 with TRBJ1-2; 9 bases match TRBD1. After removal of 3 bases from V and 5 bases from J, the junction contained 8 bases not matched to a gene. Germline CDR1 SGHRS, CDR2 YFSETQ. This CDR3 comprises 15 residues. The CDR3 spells CASSSAAGTGYGYTF. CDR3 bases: TGCGCCAGCAGCTCTGCAGCCGGGACAGGGTATGGCTACACCTTC. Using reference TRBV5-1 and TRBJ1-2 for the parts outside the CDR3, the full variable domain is KAGVTQTPRYLIKTRGQQVTLSCSPISGHRSVSWYQQTPGQGLQFLFEYFSETQRNKGNFPGRFSGRQFSNSRSEMNVSTLELGDSALYLCASSSAAGTGYGYTFGSGTRLTVV.

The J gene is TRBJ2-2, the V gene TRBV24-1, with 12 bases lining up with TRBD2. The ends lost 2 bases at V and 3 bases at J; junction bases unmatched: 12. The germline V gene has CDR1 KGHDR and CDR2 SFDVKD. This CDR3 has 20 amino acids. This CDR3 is CATSDSETSGGFWDTGELFF. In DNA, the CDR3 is TGTGCCACCAGTGATTCGGAGACTAGCGGGGGATTTTGGGACACCGGGGAGCTGTTTTTT.

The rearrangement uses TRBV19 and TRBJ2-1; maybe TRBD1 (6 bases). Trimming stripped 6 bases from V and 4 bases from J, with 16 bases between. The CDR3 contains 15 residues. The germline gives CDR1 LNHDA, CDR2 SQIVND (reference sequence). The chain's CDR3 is CASRDQGFGYNEQFF. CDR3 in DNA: TGTGCCAGTAGGGATCAGGGGTTTGGGTACAATGAGCAGTTCTTC.

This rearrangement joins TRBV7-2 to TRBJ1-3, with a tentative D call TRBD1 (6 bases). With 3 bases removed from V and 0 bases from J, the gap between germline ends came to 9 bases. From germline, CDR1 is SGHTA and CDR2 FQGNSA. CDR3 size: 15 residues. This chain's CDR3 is CASSLGAPSGNTIYF. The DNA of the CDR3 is TGTGCCAGCAGCTTGGGGGCCCCCTCTGGAAACACCATATATTTT.

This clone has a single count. The CDR3 sequence is CASSARQGNRETQYF. The CDR3, as DNA: TGTGCCAGCAGCGCCCGACAGGGCAATCGCGAGACCCAGTACTTC. The rearrangement joins TRBV7-6 to TRBJ2-5; TRBD1 matches 7 bases. In germline, CDR1 is SGHVS, CDR2 FNYEAQ. V gave up 5 bases and J gave up 5 bases; unmatched junction bases: 11. The CDR3 extends over 15 amino acids.

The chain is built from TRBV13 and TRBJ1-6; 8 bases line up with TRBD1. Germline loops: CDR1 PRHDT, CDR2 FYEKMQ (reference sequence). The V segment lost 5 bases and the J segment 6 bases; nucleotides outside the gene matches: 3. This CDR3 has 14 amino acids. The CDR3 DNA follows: TGTGCCAGCAGCGGTGGACAGGGTAATTCACCCCTCCACTTT. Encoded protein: CASSGGQGNSPLHF. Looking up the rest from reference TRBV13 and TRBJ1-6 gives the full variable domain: AAGVIQSPRHLIKEKRETATLKCYPIPRHDTVYWYQQGPGQDPQFLISFYEKMQSDKGSIPDRFSAQQFSDYHSELNMSSLELGDSALYFCASSGGQGNSPLHFGNGTRLTVT.

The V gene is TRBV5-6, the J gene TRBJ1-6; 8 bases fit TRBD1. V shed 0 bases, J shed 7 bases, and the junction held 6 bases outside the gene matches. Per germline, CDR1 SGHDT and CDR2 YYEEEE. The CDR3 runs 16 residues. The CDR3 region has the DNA TGTGCCAGCAGCTTGGCGACAGGGGTTGGGAATTCACCCCTCCACTTT. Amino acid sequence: CASSLATGVGNSPLHF.

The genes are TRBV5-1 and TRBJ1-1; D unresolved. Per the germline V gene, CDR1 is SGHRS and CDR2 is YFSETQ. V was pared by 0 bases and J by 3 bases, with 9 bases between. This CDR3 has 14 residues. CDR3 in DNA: TGCGCCAGCAGCTTGGTTTCTGGAGACACTGAAGCTTTCTTT. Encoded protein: CASSLVSGDTEAFF.

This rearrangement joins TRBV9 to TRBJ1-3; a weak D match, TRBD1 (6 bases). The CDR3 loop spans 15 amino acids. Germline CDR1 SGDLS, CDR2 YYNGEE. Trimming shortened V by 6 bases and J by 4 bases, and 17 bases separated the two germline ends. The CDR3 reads CASTRKATGGNTIYF. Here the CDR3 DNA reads TGTGCCAGCACCAGGAAAGCGACAGGAGGAAACACCATATATTTT.

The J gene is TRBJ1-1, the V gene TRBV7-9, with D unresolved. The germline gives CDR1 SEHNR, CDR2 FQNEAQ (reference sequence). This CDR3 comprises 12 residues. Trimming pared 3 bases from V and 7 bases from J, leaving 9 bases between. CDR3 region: CASSFTEGEAFF. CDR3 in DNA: TGTGCCAGCAGCTTCACAGAAGGTGAAGCTTTCTTT.

CDR3 amino acids: CASSLAKGLWATEAFF. The CDR3 DNA follows: TGTGCCAGCAGCTTAGCGAAGGGGTTATGGGCCACTGAAGCTTTCTTT. This sequence joins TRBV11-1 and TRBJ1-1, with a tentative D call TRBD1 (5 bases). CDR3 size: 16 residues. CDR1 and CDR2 (germline): SGHAT, FQDESV (reference sequence). V was cut by 0 bases and J by 4 bases, with 15 bases left in between.